This T cell receptor (beta chain) is from a study of Ad26.COV2.S vaccination and SARS-CoV-2 variants. Whole-study findings and limits: Non-spike TCR breadth showed similarity between vaccine and placebo recipients.

The assay was immunoSEQ multiplex PCR, and TCRdb's table has in-frame clones only and misses some. The sample includes hundreds of thousands of clones, about 87% seen only once; the top ten take approximately 5.9%. As for this clone: Antigen: not known.

Treatment specified: roughly 19 received Ad26.COV2.S at low or high dose, single or two shots; 5 received placebo; per-sample allocation not given. Sampling was performed 63 days after the first vaccine or placebo injection. Source: peripheral blood, taken in a trial of Ad26.COV2.S vaccine versus placebo. The receptor was derived from a person aged 18 to 59 who received the Ad26.COV2.S COVID-19 vaccine or a placebo.

CDR3 sequence: CASSYDLAGYEQYF. The DNA for the CDR3 is TGTGCCAGCAGTTACGACCTAGCGGGCTACGAGCAGTACTTC. V and J are TRBV6-5 and TRBJ2-7, with 8 bases fitting TRBD2. The CDR3 loop spans 14 amino acids. Germline lookup yields CDR1 MNHEY and CDR2 SVGAGI. With 2 bases clipped from V and 3 bases from J, the junction kept 3 bases outside the gene matches.